The entry below gives a single T cell receptor (beta chain) sequence along with its context. The target antigen is unknown. The method was immunoSEQ multiplex PCR; TCRdb's version includes in-frame clones alone and lacks a portion of them. The table lists 350,000 to 450,000 clones, 83% of them singletons. This sample was taken from a study of Ad26.COV2.S vaccination and SARS-CoV-2 variants. General study findings and limits: Substantial post-vaccination breadth of spike-specific CD8+ and CD4+ T cell responses was reported.

Stated treatment: roughly 20 received Ad26.COV2.S at low or high dose, single or two shots; five or six received placebo; per-sample allocation not given. Day 63 after the first injection of vaccine or placebo was the sampling time. Ad26.COV2.S expressed prefusion-stabilized spike from the original Wuhan strain. The receptor's source is a person aged 18-60 years who received the Ad26.COV2.S COVID-19 vaccine or a placebo. The material sequenced was peripheral blood, taken in a trial of Ad26.COV2.S vaccine versus placebo.

DNA of the CDR3: TGCAGCGGGGAGAGCACAGATACGCAGTATTTT. This codes for CSGESTDTQYF. This rearrangement joins TRBV20-1 to TRBJ2-3; D is possibly TRBD2 (5 bases). Germline values: CDR1 DFQATT, CDR2 SNEGSKA (reference sequence). The CDR3 is 11 residues long.